This T cell receptor (beta chain) appears in the sequencing data of a study of OX40 agonist ivuxolimab in advanced cancers. Study-wide results and limits: Clonal expansion from baseline to week 6 occurred in both CD4+ and CD8+ T cells.

The CDR3 runs to 16 residues. Germline V gene sequence: CDR1 SGHVS, CDR2 FQNEAQ. V shed 5 bases and J 8 bases; nucleotides not matched to a gene: 16. TCRdb's copy holds only in-frame clones and misses some; the assay was immunoSEQ multiplex PCR. The sample consists of around 86,000 clones, approximately 94% of them appearing once. About this clone: The antigen remains unidentified.

Specimen: CD4+ or CD8+ T cells sorted from blood, collected in a trial of the OX40 agonist ivuxolimab. The V and J genes are TRBV7-8 and TRBJ1-1, with 8 bases aligning to TRBD1. This clonotype was obtained from an adult with an advanced solid tumor such as melanoma, head and neck, liver or kidney cancer. CDR3 loop: CASSQRTGNFGTEAFF. The CDR3 nucleotides read TGTGCCAGCAGCCAAAGGACAGGGAACTTTGGTACCGAAGCTTTCTTT.